This passage covers 10 T cell receptor beta chains from one sample sequenced in a study of blood T cell repertoires in COVID-19. Measured with immunoSEQ multiplex PCR; TCRdb has only the in-frame clones, and not every one. The table records around 100,000 clones, just over 85% of them present only once. Sequenced input: peripheral blood. The source is a human donor in a cohort sampled during active COVID-19.

As concerns this clone: The same CDR3 can be traced to other DNA sequences in this sample. The chain is built from TRBV19 and TRBJ2-2; perhaps TRBD1 as D (6 bases). The CDR3 has 14 amino acids. Trimming removed 6 bases from V and 0 bases from J, with 8 bases in between. The germline CDR1 and CDR2 sequences are LNHDA and SQIVND (reference sequence). The CDR3 sequence is CASRRTANTGELFF. The CDR3 DNA sequence: TGTGCCAGTAGGCGGACAGCGAACACCGGGGAGCTGTTTTTT. Filled out from reference TRBV19 and TRBJ2-2, the complete variable domain reads DGGITQSPKYLFRKEGQNVTLSCEQNLNHDAMYWYRQDPGQGLRLIYYSQIVNDFQKGDIAEGYSVSREKKESFPLTVTSAQKNPTAFYLCASRRTANTGELFFGEGSRLTVL.

This chain uses TRBV5-5 with TRBJ2-3, with TRBD1 as a possible D gene (5 bases). Trimming stripped 0 bases from V and 8 bases from J, with 16 bases between. CDR3 size: 15 residues. CDR1 SGHKS and CDR2 YYEKEE come from the germline V gene (reference sequence). CDR3: CASSLGPRAQGTQYF. In DNA, the CDR3 is TGTGCCAGCAGCTTGGGACCCAGGGCCCAAGGTACGCAGTATTTT.

V is TRBV19 and J is TRBJ2-3; D is ambiguous. CDR3 length: 14 amino acids. CDR1 is LNHDA and CDR2 is SQIVND in the germline V gene (reference sequence). V was trimmed by 2 bases and J by 4 bases, leaving 10 bases between them. As DNA, the CDR3 is TGTGCCAGTAGTATACAGGAAGGATCAGATACGCAGTATTTT. This gives the protein CASSIQEGSDTQYF.

The chain couples TRBV29-1 to TRBJ1-3, with 8 bases lining up with TRBD1. This CDR3 has 14 amino acids. Germline-derived CDR1 and CDR2 are SQVTM and ANQGSEA. V lost 4 bases to trimming and J lost 0 bases; unmatched junction nucleotides: 2. In DNA, the CDR3 is TGCAGCGTTGCTACAGGGGGCTCTGGAAACACCATATATTTT. It translates to CSVATGGSGNTIYF.

V and J are TRBV2 and TRBJ2-2; unclear D gene. The germline V and J ends were trimmed by 7 bases and 1 base, with 10 bases remaining between them. Germline V lookup: CDR1 SNHLY, CDR2 FYNNEI. This CDR3 is 14 amino acids long. CDR3 DNA sequence: TGTGCCAGCACTGCCGTCAGGAACACCGGGGAGCTGTTTTTT. Translation: CASTAVRNTGELFF.

The chain carries TRBV4-1 and TRBJ2-3; TRBD1 is a possible D gene (5 bases). Trimming removed 4 bases at V and 5 bases at J, with 7 bases between. Germline CDR1 is MGHRA and CDR2 is YSYEKL. The CDR3 is 12 amino acids. CDR3 in DNA: TGCGCCAGCAGCCTCAGGGTAGATACGCAGTATTTT. This encodes CASSLRVDTQYF.

J is TRBJ2-7 and V is TRBV11-3, with 10 bases identical to TRBD2. J lost 0 bases, V lost 5 bases, and 1 base had no gene match. The CDR3 totals 14 residues. The germline V gene has CDR1 SGHNT and CDR2 YENEEA. Here the CDR3 DNA reads TGTGCCAGCAGCCTAGCGGGAGACTCCTACGAGCAGTACTTC. This encodes CASSLAGDSYEQYF.

The chain carries TRBV11-3 and TRBJ2-5; 9 nucleotides align to TRBD2. V trimming: 1 base; J trimming: 0 bases; junction bases outside the gene matches: 3. Germline V gene data show CDR1 as SGHNT and CDR2 as YENEEA. The CDR3 contains 16 residues. The CDR3 nucleotides read TGTGCCAGCAGCTTAGGGACTAGCGTTAACCAAGAGACCCAGTACTTC. Translating it yields CASSLGTSVNQETQYF.

The chain carries TRBV18 and TRBJ2-3; 8 bases line up with TRBD1. The CDR3 covers 14 residues. V lost 5 bases to trimming and J lost 4 bases; unmatched junction nucleotides: 5. Germline V gives CDR1 KGHSH, CDR2 LQKENI. The CDR3 reads CASSFGQGPDTQYF. CDR3 nucleotides: TGTGCCAGCTCATTTGGACAGGGCCCAGATACGCAGTATTTT.

This chain joins TRBV5-1 and TRBJ2-5; 10 positions match TRBD1. Germline V CDR1 and CDR2: SGHRS, YFSETQ. The CDR3 consists of 16 residues. J was trimmed by 5 bases and V by 4 bases; bases with no gene match: 11. The CDR3 region has the DNA TGCGCCAGCAGCCCTGGGACAGGGGAATTCGGGGAGACCCAGTACTTC. Translation gives CASSPGTGEFGETQYF.